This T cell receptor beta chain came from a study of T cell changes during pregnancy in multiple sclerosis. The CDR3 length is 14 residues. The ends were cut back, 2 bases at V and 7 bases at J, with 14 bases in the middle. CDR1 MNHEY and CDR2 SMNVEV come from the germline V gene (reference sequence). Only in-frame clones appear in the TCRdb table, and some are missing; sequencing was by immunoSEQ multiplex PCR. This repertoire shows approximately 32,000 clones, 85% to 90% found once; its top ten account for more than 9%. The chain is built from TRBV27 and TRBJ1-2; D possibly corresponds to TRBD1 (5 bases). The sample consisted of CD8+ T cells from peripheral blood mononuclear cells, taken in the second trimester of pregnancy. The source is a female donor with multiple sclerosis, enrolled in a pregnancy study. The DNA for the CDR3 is TGTGCCAGCAGTTTAAGGGGCGCATGGGGTGGCTACACCTTC. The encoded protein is CASSLRGAWGGYTF.